The 7 T cell receptor beta chains below all came from one sample that was sequenced in a study of blood T cells in healthy people across ages. Next came a second PCR, run for about 7 to 12 cycles, which used a sample-barcoded 5' primer along with a J-beta primer mix. TCRdb used MiXCR to reprocess the 5' RACE reads, holding one entry per CDR3 protein. The repertoire holds 550,000 to 800,000 distinct CDR3 sequences, with 21% as singletons. The specimen sequenced was blood. All receptors derive from a man between 65 and 85 years old in good health.

This clonotype was picked up a small number of times. The chain employs TRBV11-2 and TRBJ2-3; D not certain. The CDR3 spans 15 residues. V was pared by 3 bases and J by 2 bases, with 12 bases between. Per germline, CDR1 SGHAT and CDR2 FQNNGV. CDR3 DNA: TGTGCCAGCAGCTTCGGCAGCACTATCACAGATACGCAGTATTTT. Translated, it gives CASSFGSTITDTQYF.

This clonotype was seen more than once but under ten times. The chain has TRBV6-2 or TRBV6-3 and TRBJ2-5; 9 bases match TRBD1. Losses at the gene ends were 6 bases for V and 7 bases for J; bases not matched to a gene: 12. CDR1 MNHEY and CDR2 SVGEGT come from the germline V gene. There are 15 residues in the CDR3. CDR3 residues: CASSSGDREAGTQYF. The CDR3 region has the DNA TGTGCCAGCAGCTCCGGGGACAGGGAGGCAGGGACCCAGTACTTC.

This clonotype was seen at least ten times. Germline and junction disagree at one end, which may indicate a read error. This rearrangement joins TRBV5-1 to TRBJ2-7, with D possibly TRBD1 on 7 matching bases. Germline V gene sequence: CDR1 SGHRS, CDR2 YFSETQ. CDR3 size: 14 residues. The CDR3 reads CASSLGGTAYEQYF. The CDR3 bases are TGTGCCAGCAGTTTGGGCGGGACAGCCTACGAGCAGTACTTC.

This clonotype was counted between two and nine times. The chain's CDR3 is CSATEVGAKNIQYF. CDR3 in DNA: TGCAGTGCTACTGAAGTCGGCGCCAAAAACATTCAGTACTTC. The genes are TRBV20-1 and TRBJ2-4, with D hard to call. This CDR3 contains 14 residues. CDR1 and CDR2 (germline): DFQATT, SNEGSKA (reference sequence). V shed 4 bases and J shed 1 base, with 11 bases lying between them.

This clonotype occurred a few times. The chain carries TRBV6-1 and TRBJ2-3; the D is unclear. The V end lost 7 bases, the J end lost 3 bases, and 5 bases lay between the germline ends. Germline CDR1 MNHNS, CDR2 SASEGT. CDR3 size: 11 residues. The CDR3: CASIKTDTQYF. The CDR3 bases are TGTGCCAGCATTAAAACAGATACGCAGTATTTT.

The chain joins TRBV29-1 to TRBJ2-7; D unclear. The CDR3 contains 12 residues. The germline gives CDR1 SQVTM, CDR2 ANQGSEA. Trimming shortened V by 3 bases and J by 4 bases, and 10 bases separated the two germline ends. CDR3 sequence reads: CSVEGIGYEQYF. The CDR3 DNA follows: TGCAGCGTTGAGGGAATTGGATACGAGCAGTACTTC.

There are a few counts of this clonotype. The germline gene is not matched at one end of the junction; a read error may be the cause. The chain couples TRBV6-1 to TRBJ2-7, with D perhaps TRBD2 (5 bases). Germline V gene sequence: CDR1 MNHNS, CDR2 SASEGT. The CDR3 length is 12 residues. CDR3 residues: CTSSETGVLQYF. In nucleotides, the CDR3 is TGTACCAGCAGTGAAACCGGGGTGTTGCAGTACTTC.